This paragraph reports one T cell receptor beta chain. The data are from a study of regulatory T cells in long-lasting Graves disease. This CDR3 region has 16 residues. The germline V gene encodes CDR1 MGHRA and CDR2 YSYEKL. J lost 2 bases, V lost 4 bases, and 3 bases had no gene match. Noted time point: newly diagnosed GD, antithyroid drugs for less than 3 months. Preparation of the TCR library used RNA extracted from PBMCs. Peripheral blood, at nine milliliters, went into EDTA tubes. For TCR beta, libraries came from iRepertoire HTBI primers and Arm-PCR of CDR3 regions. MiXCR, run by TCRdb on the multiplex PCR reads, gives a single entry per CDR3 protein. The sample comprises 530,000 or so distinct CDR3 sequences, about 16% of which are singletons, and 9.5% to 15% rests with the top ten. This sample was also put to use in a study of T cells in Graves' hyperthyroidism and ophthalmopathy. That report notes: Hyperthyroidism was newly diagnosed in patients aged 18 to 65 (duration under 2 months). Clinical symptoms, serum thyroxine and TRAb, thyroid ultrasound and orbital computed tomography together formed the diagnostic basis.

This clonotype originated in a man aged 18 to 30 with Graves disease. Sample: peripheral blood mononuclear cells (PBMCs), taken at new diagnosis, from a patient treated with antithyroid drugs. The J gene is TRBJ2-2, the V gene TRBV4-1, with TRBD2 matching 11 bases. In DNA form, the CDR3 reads TGCGCCAGCAGCCGCGGACTAGCGGGTAACACCGGGGAGCTGTTTTTT. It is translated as CASSRGLAGNTGELFF.